Following are 20 T cell receptor beta chains from one sample sequenced in a study of blood T cell repertoires in COVID-19. TCRdb keeps only in-frame clones here, not all; method: immunoSEQ multiplex PCR. The table lists 75,000 to 100,000 clones, around 90% of them singletons. Source material: peripheral blood. All receptors come from a man between 70 and 80 years old with acute or convalescent COVID-19.

V is TRBV10-3 and J is TRBJ2-7; maybe TRBD1 (5 bases). V was pared by 7 bases and J by 3 bases, with 10 bases between. Per the germline V gene, CDR1 is ENHRY and CDR2 is SYGVKD. CDR3 length equals 12 residues. CDR3 DNA: TGTGCCATCAAGGGGAACGGCTACGAGCAGTACTTC. It yields the protein CAIKGNGYEQYF.

This chain connects TRBV3-1 (or the pseudogene TRBV3-2) to TRBJ1-6; D is possibly TRBD1 (6 bases). This CDR3 is 16 amino acids long. Germline-derived CDR1 and CDR2 are LGHDT and YNNKEL (reference sequence). V was pared by 0 bases and J by 6 bases, with 12 bases between. As DNA, the CDR3 is TGTGCCAGCAGCCAAGAGGGGGGGCTTGGTAATTCACCCCTCCACTTT. Translation: CASSQEGGLGNSPLHF.

This sequence joins TRBV27 and TRBJ2-3; perhaps TRBD2 as D (6 bases). This CDR3 comprises 12 residues. V lost 8 bases and J 4 bases, leaving 10 bases between the germline ends. Germline V gives CDR1 MNHEY, CDR2 SMNVEV (reference sequence). CDR3 DNA: TGTGCCAGCCGGGAGAGGTCAGATACGCAGTATTTT. Amino acids: CASRERSDTQYF.

This chain connects TRBV9 to TRBJ1-1, with a weak D call TRBD1 (5 bases). CDR3 length: 15 residues. The germline V gene has CDR1 SGDLS and CDR2 YYNGEE. V gave up 4 bases and J gave up 0 bases, with 13 bases separating them. This chain's CDR3 is CASSPRRQLNTEAFF. For the CDR3, the DNA is TGTGCCAGCAGCCCCAGACGACAGCTGAACACTGAAGCTTTCTTT.

The rearrangement joins TRBV5-1 to TRBJ2-2; possibly TRBD2 for D (6 bases). The V and J ends lost 3 bases and 7 bases respectively, with 16 bases between them. The CDR3 covers 15 residues. The germline V gene has CDR1 SGHRS and CDR2 YFSETQ. CDR3: CASSSIPGLVGELFF. The DNA of the CDR3 is TGCGCCAGCAGCTCGATCCCGGGACTTGTCGGGGAGCTGTTTTTT. The variable domain in full, with the rest retrieved from reference TRBV5-1 and TRBJ2-2, is KAGVTQTPRYLIKTRGQQVTLSCSPISGHRSVSWYQQTPGQGLQFLFEYFSETQRNKGNFPGRFSGRQFSNSRSEMNVSTLELGDSALYLCASSSIPGLVGELFFGEGSRLTVL.

The V call is TRBV5-1, the J call TRBJ1-2; no clear D. CDR1 is SGHRS, CDR2 YFSETQ, per germline. CDR3 length: 12 amino acids. Trimming pared 3 bases from V and 4 bases from J, leaving 7 bases between. CDR3 sequence (DNA): TGCGCCAGCAGCTATGTCCTCTATGGCTACACCTTC. It encodes CASSYVLYGYTF. Looking up the rest from reference TRBV5-1 and TRBJ1-2 gives the full variable domain: KAGVTQTPRYLIKTRGQQVTLSCSPISGHRSVSWYQQTPGQGLQFLFEYFSETQRNKGNFPGRFSGRQFSNSRSEMNVSTLELGDSALYLCASSYVLYGYTFGSGTRLTVV.

The genes are TRBV11-2 and TRBJ1-1; D is ambiguous. Trimming cost V 0 bases and J 7 bases, with 15 bases left between them. Germline V gene lookup returns CDR1 SGHAT and CDR2 FQNNGV. This CDR3 is 15 amino acids long. The CDR3 is CASSLDPANPGEAFF. CDR3 DNA: TGTGCCAGCAGCTTAGATCCTGCTAATCCCGGTGAAGCTTTCTTT. Full variable domain (outside the CDR3, taken from reference TRBV11-2 and TRBJ1-1): EAGVAQSPRYKIIEKRQSVAFWCNPISGHATLYWYQQILGQGPKLLIQFQNNGVVDDSQLPKDRFSAERLKGVDSTLKIQPAKLEDSAVYLCASSLDPANPGEAFFGQGTRLTVV.

The CDR3, as DNA: TGTGCCAGCAGCTTTTCAACAGGGGGGCCCTACGAGCAGTACTTC. Translation: CASSFSTGGPYEQYF. This chain joins TRBV7-9 and TRBJ2-7, with 8 bases that match TRBD1. Unmatched junction bases numbered 6, after V lost 3 bases and J lost 2 bases. Germline V gene sequence: CDR1 SEHNR, CDR2 FQNEAQ (reference sequence). The CDR3 covers 15 residues.

This sequence joins TRBV7-2 and TRBJ1-3; D is unclear. The V end was cut by 2 bases, the J end by 4 bases, with 15 bases between. The V gene's germline CDR1 is SGHTA and CDR2 FQGNSA. There are 16 residues in the CDR3. DNA of the CDR3: TGTGCCAGCAGCTTACACGGGATCTCGGTAGGAAACACCATATATTTT. As protein: CASSLHGISVGNTIYF. Variable domain in full (rest from reference TRBV7-2 and TRBJ1-3): GAGVSQSPSNKVTEKGKDVELRCDPISGHTALYWYRQSLGQGLEFLIYFQGNSAPDKSGLPSDRFSAERTGGSVSTLTIQRTQQEDSAVYLCASSLHGISVGNTIYFGEGSWLTVV.

V gene TRBV7-9 combines with J gene TRBJ1-6; a possible D gene is TRBD1 (6 bases). V was shortened by 5 bases and J by 6 bases, with 20 bases between the two germline ends. CDR3 length equals 17 residues. Germline V CDR1 and CDR2: SEHNR, FQNEAQ (reference sequence). CDR3 sequence (DNA): TGTGCCAGCAGCCCGACGTTTACAGGGCCGGCTAATTCACCCCTCCACTTT. This translates into CASSPTFTGPANSPLHF.

The V gene is TRBV7-9, the J gene TRBJ1-4; tentatively, D is TRBD1 (6 bases). Germline CDR1 SEHNR, CDR2 FQNEAQ (reference sequence). Trimming cost V 2 bases and J 0 bases, with 13 bases left between them. CDR3 size: 17 residues. CDR3 sequence (DNA): TGTGCCAGCAGCTTACCGACAGGAAGCGCAACTAATGAAAAACTGTTTTTT. Its protein product is CASSLPTGSATNEKLFF.

The chain recombines TRBV7-2 with TRBJ2-1, with 10 bases fitting TRBD2. Germline trimming cut 3 bases from V and 6 bases from J; bases unmatched to any gene: 5. The CDR3 covers 15 residues. The V gene's germline CDR1 is SGHTA and CDR2 FQGNSA. CDR3 in amino acids: CASSFEAGGSNEQFF. The CDR3 DNA follows: TGTGCCAGCAGCTTTGAAGCGGGAGGGAGCAATGAGCAGTTCTTC.

This clone has just a few counts. J is TRBJ2-7 and V is TRBV16, with TRBD2 as a possible D gene (5 bases). This CDR3 is 14 amino acids long. V lost 0 bases and J 4 bases, leaving 10 bases between the germline ends. The germline V gene encodes CDR1 KGHSY and CDR2 FQNENV. For the CDR3, the DNA is TGTGCCAGCAGCCAATCGCGGGCTGGGTACGAGCAGTACTTC. Protein product: CASSQSRAGYEQYF.

This chain connects TRBV24-1 to TRBJ1-6; 9 bases fit TRBD1. Per the germline V gene, CDR1 is KGHDR and CDR2 is SFDVKD. V lost 0 bases, J lost 5 bases, and 7 bases stayed unmatched. CDR3 length: 18 amino acids. CDR3 nucleotide sequence: TGTGCCACCAGTGATTTGCCCGGGGACAGGGAAAATAATTCACCCCTCCACTTT. Its protein product is CATSDLPGDRENNSPLHF.

The chain employs TRBV6-6 and TRBJ2-7, with a possible D match to TRBD2 (6 bases). The germline V and J ends were trimmed by 6 bases and 2 bases, with 14 bases remaining between them. Per the germline V gene, CDR1 is MNHNY and CDR2 is SVGAGI (reference sequence). The CDR3 loop spans 14 amino acids. In DNA, the CDR3 is TGTGCCAGCAGGACGGGGACTGCCCCCTACGAGCAGTACTTC. Residues: CASRTGTAPYEQYF.

The rearrangement uses TRBV30 and TRBJ1-1; D not resolved. The germline CDR1 and CDR2 sequences are GTSNPN and SVGIG (reference sequence). The CDR3 is 13 residues long. Between the trimmed V and J ends, which lost 0 bases and 0 bases, there was a span of 5 bases. CDR3 region: CAWSVGVNTEAFF. For the CDR3, the DNA is TGTGCCTGGAGTGTCGGGGTGAACACTGAAGCTTTCTTT.

V gene TRBV3-1 (or the pseudogene TRBV3-2) combines with J gene TRBJ2-1, with TRBD2 as a possible D gene (5 bases). The germline CDR1 and CDR2 sequences are LGHDT and YNNKEL (reference sequence). Trimming took 0 bases from V and 11 from J, leaving 14 bases between them. The CDR3 extends over 14 amino acids. CDR3 protein: CASSQEVGLAQQFF. For the CDR3, the DNA is TGTGCCAGCAGCCAAGAAGTAGGTCTAGCCCAGCAGTTCTTC.

V and J are TRBV5-8 and TRBJ2-7; 7 bases are shared with TRBD2. This CDR3 spans 15 amino acids. J gave up 1 base and V 2 bases, and 6 bases lay outside the gene matches. CDR1 is SGHTS and CDR2 is YDEGEE in the germline V gene. CDR3 sequence (DNA): TGTGCCAGCAGCTTTGGTCTCGGGGGGTCCTACGAGCAGTACTTC. This codes for CASSFGLGGSYEQYF.

CDR3 loop: CASSLRFNRDREDEQYF. CDR3 bases: TGCGCCAGCAGCTTGAGGTTCAACCGGGACAGGGAGGACGAGCAGTACTTC. The genes are TRBV5-1 and TRBJ2-7; 9 positions agree with TRBD1. The CDR3 consists of 17 residues. V was pared by 1 base and J by 5 bases, with 13 bases of the junction left unmatched. In germline, CDR1 is SGHRS, CDR2 YFSETQ. Full variable domain (rest looked up from reference TRBV5-1 and TRBJ2-7): KAGVTQTPRYLIKTRGQQVTLSCSPISGHRSVSWYQQTPGQGLQFLFEYFSETQRNKGNFPGRFSGRQFSNSRSEMNVSTLELGDSALYLCASSLRFNRDREDEQYFGPGTRLTVT.

The V and J genes are TRBV6-1 and TRBJ1-6; 7 nucleotides agree with TRBD1. Trimming removed 5 bases from V and 6 bases from J; junction bases left unmatched: 4. Germline assignment: CDR1 MNHNS and CDR2 SASEGT. This CDR3 has 14 amino acids. The CDR3 is CASSTGQLNSPLHF. CDR3 bases: TGTGCCAGCAGTACGGGACAGCTTAATTCACCCCTCCACTTT.